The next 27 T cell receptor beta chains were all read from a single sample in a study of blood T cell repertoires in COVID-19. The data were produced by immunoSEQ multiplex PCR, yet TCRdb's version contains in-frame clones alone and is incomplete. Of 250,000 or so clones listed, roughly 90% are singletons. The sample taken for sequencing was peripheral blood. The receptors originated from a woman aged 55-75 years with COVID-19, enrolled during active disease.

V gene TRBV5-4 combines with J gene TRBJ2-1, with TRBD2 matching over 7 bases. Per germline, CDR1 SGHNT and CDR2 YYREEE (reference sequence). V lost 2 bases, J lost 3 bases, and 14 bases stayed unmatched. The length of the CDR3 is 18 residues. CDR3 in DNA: TGTGCCAGCAGCTTAGGGTGGGAGGGGCCGAAAATCTACAATGAGCAGTTCTTC. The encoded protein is CASSLGWEGPKIYNEQFF.

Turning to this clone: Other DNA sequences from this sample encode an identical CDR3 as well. In DNA form, the CDR3 reads TGTGCCAGTAGTACCCGCGGGGATACGCAGTATTTT. Amino acid sequence: CASSTRGDTQYF. This rearrangement joins TRBV19 to TRBJ2-3, with D perhaps matching TRBD2 (5 bases). This CDR3 has 12 residues. V gave up 4 bases and J gave up 6 bases, with 8 bases separating them. From germline, CDR1 is LNHDA and CDR2 SQIVND (reference sequence).

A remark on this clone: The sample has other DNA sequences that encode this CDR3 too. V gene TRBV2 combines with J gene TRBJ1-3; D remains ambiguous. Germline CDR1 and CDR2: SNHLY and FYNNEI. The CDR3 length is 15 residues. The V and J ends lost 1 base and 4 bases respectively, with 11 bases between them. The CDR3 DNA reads TGTGCCAGCAGTGAAGGCCGGGTAGCGGGAAACACCATATATTTT. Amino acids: CASSEGRVAGNTIYF.

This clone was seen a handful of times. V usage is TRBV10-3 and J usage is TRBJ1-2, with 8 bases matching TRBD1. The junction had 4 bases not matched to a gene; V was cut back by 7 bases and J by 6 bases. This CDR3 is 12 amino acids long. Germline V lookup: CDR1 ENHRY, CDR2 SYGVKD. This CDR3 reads CAITPTGDGYTF. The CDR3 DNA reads TGTGCCATCACCCCGACAGGGGATGGCTACACCTTC.

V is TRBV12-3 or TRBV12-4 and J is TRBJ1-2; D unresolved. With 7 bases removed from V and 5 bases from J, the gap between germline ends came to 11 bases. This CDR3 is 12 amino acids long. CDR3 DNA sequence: TGTGCCAGCACAAAGTGGGAGTATGGCTACACCTTC. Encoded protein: CASTKWEYGYTF.

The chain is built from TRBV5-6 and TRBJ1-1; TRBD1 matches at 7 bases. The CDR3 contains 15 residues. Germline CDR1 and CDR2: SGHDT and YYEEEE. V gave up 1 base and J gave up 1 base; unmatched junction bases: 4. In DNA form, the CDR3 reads TGTGCCAGCAGCTTGCCCGGGACAGCGAACACTGAAGCTTTCTTT. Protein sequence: CASSLPGTANTEAFF.

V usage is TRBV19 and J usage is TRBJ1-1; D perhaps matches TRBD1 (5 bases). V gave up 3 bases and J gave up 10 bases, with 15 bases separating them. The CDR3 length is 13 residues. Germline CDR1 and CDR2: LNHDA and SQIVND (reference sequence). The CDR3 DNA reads TGTGCCAGTAGTATCGATGGGGGGGTTGGAGCTTTCTTT. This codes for CASSIDGGVGAFF.

CDR3 DNA sequence: TGTGCCAGCTCACCTCGGGACAATAATTCACCCCTCCACTTT. It encodes CASSPRDNNSPLHF. The rearrangement joins TRBV18 to TRBJ1-6; possibly TRBD1 for D (6 bases). The germline V gene has CDR1 KGHSH and CDR2 LQKENI. V was trimmed by 3 bases and J by 5 bases, leaving 8 bases between them. CDR3 size: 14 residues.

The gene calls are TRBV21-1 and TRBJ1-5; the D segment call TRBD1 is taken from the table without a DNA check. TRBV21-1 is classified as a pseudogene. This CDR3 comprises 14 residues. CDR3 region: CASSRDRFNQPQHF. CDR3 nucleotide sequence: TGTGCCAGCAGCAGGGACAGGTTCAATCAGCCCCAGCATTTT.

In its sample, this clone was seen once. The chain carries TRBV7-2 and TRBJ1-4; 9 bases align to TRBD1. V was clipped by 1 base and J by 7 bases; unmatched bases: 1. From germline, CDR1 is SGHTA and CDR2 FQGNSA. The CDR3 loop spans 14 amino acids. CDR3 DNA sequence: TGTGCCAGCAGCTTAGACAGGGGGCCTGAAAAACTGTTTTTT. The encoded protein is CASSLDRGPEKLFF.

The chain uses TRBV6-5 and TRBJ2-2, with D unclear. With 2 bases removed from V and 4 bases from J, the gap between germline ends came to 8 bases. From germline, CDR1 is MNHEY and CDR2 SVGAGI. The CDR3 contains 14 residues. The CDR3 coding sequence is TGTGCCAGCAGTTACCAGACTTCCACCGGGGAGCTGTTTTTT. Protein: CASSYQTSTGELFF.

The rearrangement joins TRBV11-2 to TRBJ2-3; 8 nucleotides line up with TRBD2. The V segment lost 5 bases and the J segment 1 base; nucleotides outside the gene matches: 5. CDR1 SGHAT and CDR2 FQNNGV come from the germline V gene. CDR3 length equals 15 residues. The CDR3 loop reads CASSRTGGGTDTQYF. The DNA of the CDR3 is TGTGCCAGCAGCCGAACGGGAGGGGGCACAGATACGCAGTATTTT.

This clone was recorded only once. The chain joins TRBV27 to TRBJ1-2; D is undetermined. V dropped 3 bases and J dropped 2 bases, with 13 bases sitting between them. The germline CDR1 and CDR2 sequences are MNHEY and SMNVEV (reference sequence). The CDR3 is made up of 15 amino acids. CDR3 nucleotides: TGTGCCAGCAGTTTCATTGGAGGAGGGAACTATGGCTACACCTTC. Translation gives CASSFIGGGNYGYTF.

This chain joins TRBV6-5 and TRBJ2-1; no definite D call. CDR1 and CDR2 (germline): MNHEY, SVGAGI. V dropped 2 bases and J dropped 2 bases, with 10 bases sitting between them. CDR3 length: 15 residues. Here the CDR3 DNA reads TGTGCCAGCAGTTACCGACGAGGAGCCTACAATGAGCAGTTCTTC. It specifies CASSYRRGAYNEQFF.

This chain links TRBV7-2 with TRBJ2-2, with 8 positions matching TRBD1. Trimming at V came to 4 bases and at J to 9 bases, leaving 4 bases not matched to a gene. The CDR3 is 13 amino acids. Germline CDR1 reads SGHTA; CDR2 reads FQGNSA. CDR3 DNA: TGTGCCAGCAGCTCCTGGACAGGGAGGGAGCTGTTTTTT. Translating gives CASSSWTGRELFF.

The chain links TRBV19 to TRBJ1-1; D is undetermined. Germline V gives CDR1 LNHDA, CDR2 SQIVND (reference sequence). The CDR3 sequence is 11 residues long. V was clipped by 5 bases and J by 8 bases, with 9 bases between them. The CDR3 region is CASSPGSEAFF. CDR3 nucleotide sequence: TGTGCCAGTAGTCCCGGGTCGGAAGCTTTCTTT.

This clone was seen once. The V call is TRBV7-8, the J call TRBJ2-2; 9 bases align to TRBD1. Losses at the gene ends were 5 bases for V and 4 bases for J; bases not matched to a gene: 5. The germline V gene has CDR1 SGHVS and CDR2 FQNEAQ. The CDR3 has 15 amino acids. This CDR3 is CASSHRDRVTGELFF. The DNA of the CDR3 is TGTGCCAGCAGCCACCGGGACAGGGTCACCGGGGAGCTGTTTTTT.

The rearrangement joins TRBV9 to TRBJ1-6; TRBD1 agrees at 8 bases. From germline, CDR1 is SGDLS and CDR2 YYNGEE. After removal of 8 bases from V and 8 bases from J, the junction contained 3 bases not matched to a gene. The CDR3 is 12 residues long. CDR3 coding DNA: TGTGCCAGGGACAGGGTATATTCACCCCTCCACTTT. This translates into CARDRVYSPLHF.

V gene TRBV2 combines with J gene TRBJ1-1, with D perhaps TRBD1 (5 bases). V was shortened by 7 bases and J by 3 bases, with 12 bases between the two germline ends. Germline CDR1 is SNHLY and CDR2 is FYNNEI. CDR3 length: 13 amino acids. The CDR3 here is CASKQVRDTEAFF. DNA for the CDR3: TGTGCCAGCAAACAGGTCAGGGACACTGAAGCTTTCTTT.

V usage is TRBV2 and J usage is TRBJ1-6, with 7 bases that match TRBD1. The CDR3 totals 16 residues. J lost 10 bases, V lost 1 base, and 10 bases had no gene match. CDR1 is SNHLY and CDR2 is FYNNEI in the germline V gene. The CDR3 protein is CASSEGRGREESPLHF. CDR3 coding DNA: TGTGCCAGCAGTGAAGGCAGGGGGAGAGAGGAATCACCCCTCCACTTT.

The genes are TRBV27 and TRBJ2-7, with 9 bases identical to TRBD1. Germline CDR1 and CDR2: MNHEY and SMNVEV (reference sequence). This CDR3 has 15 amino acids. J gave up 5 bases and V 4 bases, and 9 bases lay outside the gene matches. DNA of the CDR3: TGTGCCAGCAGTTCTCCCGGGACAGGGATGCACGAGCAGTACTTC. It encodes CASSSPGTGMHEQYF.

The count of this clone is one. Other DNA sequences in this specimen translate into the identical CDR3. The CDR3 nucleotides are TGTGCCAGCAGACCTCGAGATATAAATTCACCCCTCCACTTT. It is translated as CASRPRDINSPLHF. The chain carries TRBV7-2 and TRBJ1-6; no clear D. This CDR3 has 14 residues. V dropped 6 bases and J dropped 7 bases, with 13 bases sitting between them. Germline loops: CDR1 SGHTA, CDR2 FQGNSA.

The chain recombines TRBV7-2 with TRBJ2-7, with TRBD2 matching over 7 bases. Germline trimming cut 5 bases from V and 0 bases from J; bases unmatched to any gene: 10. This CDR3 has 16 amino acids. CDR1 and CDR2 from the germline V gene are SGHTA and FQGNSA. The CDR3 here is CASSRFGGSSSYEQYF. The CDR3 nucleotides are TGTGCCAGCAGCCGCTTCGGGGGGTCCAGCTCCTACGAGCAGTACTTC.

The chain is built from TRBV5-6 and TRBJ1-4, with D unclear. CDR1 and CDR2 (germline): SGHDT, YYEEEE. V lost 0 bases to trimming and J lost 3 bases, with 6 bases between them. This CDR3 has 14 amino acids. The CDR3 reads CASSLGGPNEKLFF. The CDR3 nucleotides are TGTGCCAGCAGCTTGGGTGGGCCTAATGAAAAACTGTTTTTT.

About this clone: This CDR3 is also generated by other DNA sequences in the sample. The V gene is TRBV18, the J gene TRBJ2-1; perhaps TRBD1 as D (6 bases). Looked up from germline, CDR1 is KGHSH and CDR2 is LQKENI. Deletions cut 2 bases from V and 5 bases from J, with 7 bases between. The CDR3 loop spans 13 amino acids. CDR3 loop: CASSPTGNNEQFF. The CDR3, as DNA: TGTGCCAGCTCACCAACAGGGAACAATGAGCAGTTCTTC. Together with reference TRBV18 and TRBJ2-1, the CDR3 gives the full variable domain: NAGVMQNPRHLVRRRGQEARLRCSPMKGHSHVYWYRQLPEEGLKFMVYLQKENIIDESGMPKERFSAEFPKEGPSILRIQQVVRGDSAAYFCASSPTGNNEQFFGPGTRLTVL.

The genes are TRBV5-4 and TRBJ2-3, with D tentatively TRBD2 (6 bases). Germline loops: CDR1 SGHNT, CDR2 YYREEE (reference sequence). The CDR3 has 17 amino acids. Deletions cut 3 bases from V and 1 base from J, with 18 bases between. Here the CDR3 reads CASSSLGGGGRTDTQYF. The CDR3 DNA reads TGTGCCAGCAGCTCTCTGGGAGGTGGAGGCCGCACAGATACGCAGTATTTT.

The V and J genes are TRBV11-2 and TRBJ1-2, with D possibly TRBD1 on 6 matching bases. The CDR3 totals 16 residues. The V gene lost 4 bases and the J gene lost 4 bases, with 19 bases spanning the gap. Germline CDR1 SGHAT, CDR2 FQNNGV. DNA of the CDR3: TGTGCCAGCAGCTCCTTACAGGGCAGGGTCGGCTATGGCTACACCTTC. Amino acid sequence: CASSSLQGRVGYGYTF. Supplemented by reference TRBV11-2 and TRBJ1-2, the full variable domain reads EAGVAQSPRYKIIEKRQSVAFWCNPISGHATLYWYQQILGQGPKLLIQFQNNGVVDDSQLPKDRFSAERLKGVDSTLKIQPAKLEDSAVYLCASSSLQGRVGYGYTFGSGTRLTVV.